The 4 T cell receptor beta chains listed next were all sequenced from one sample in a study of Ad26.COV2.S vaccination and SARS-CoV-2 variants. Only in-frame clones appear in the TCRdb table, and some are missing; sequencing was by immunoSEQ multiplex PCR. Counted here are about 400,000 clones, 83% occurring once; the ten biggest clones make up about 8%. As to treatment: around 19 received Ad26.COV2.S at low or high dose, single or two shots; several received placebo; per-sample allocation not given. At day 63 after the first vaccine or placebo injection, samples were drawn. The material was peripheral blood, obtained in a trial of Ad26.COV2.S vaccine versus placebo. These TCRs come from a person between 18 and 65 years old who received the Ad26.COV2.S COVID-19 vaccine or a placebo.

The chain combines TRBV9 with TRBJ1-1, with 8 bases aligning to TRBD1. The CDR3 covers 14 residues. Trimming at V came to 4 bases and at J to 2 bases, leaving 4 bases not matched to a gene. CDR1 and CDR2 (germline): SGDLS, YYNGEE. CDR3 amino acids: CASSSRGLNTEAFF. CDR3 bases: TGTGCCAGCAGCTCCAGGGGGCTAAACACTGAAGCTTTCTTT.

The rearrangement links TRBV6-7 to TRBJ2-4, with TRBD2 matching 7 bases. TRBV6-7 is reported as an ORF; its role is uncertain. J was trimmed by 6 bases and V by 4 bases; bases with no gene match: 9. The CDR3 is 15 amino acids. This chain's CDR3 is CASSFPTSDVNIQYF. CDR3 bases: TGTGCCAGCAGTTTTCCCACTAGCGATGTAAACATTCAGTACTTC.

This chain joins TRBV7-9 and TRBJ2-7, with TRBD2 matching over 11 bases. The CDR3 is 15 amino acids. Germline V gene data show CDR1 as SEHNR and CDR2 as FQNEAQ (reference sequence). V trimming: 4 bases; J trimming: 4 bases; junction bases outside the gene matches: 6. CDR3 DNA: TGTGCCAGCAGCTCAACTAGCGGGAGTTTTTACGAGCAGTACTTC. This encodes CASSSTSGSFYEQYF.

The V gene is TRBV2, the J gene TRBJ1-6; TRBD1 matches 7 bases. With V trimmed by 5 bases and J by 7 bases, 5 bases remained unmatched. The CDR3 contains 14 residues. Germline CDR1 and CDR2: SNHLY and FYNNEI. CDR3: CASSPQGSNSPLHF. CDR3 sequence (DNA): TGTGCCAGCAGTCCACAGGGGTCAAATTCACCCCTCCACTTT.